This TCR beta chain appears in the sequencing data of a study of T cell responses to AZD1222 COVID-19 vaccine. This clone was detected only a few times. Its antigen is not known. Data came from immunoSEQ multiplex PCR; TCRdb stores just in-frame clones and leaves some out. The data show some 280,000 clones, about 94% seen once. Regarding the study as a whole: An increase in Spike-specific TCR breadth and depth was observed after two AZD1222 doses. Just six people given AZD1222 tested seropositive at baseline. A mostly white British donor set with more females was recruited, and clonal diversity was possibly underestimated.

Second doses that came at about 4 or about 12 weeks were put together. The sequence came from an adult who received the AZD1222 COVID-19 vaccine. This sample comprised peripheral blood, obtained 28 days after the second AZD1222 dose.

The CDR3 DNA sequence: TGTGCCCCAGGGCGGGGATATGGCTACACCTTC. This encodes CAPGRGYGYTF. The rearrangement uses TRBV30 and TRBJ1-2, with D possibly being TRBD1 (5 bases). This CDR3 comprises 11 residues. Looked up from germline, CDR1 is GTSNPN and CDR2 is SVGIG (reference sequence). V lost 8 bases to trimming and J lost 5 bases, with 12 bases between them.